The entry below gives a single TCR beta chain sequence along with its context. The antigen is undetermined. Reverse transcription of roughly 0.5 to 1 ug RNA was carried out with random hexamers. TCR beta CDR3 was amplified by immunoSEQ multiplex PCR. This amplification extended across 54 Vbeta and 13 Jbeta segments. From the immunoSEQ multiplex PCR reads, TCRdb called clonotypes with MiXCR, one entry per CDR3 protein. The repertoire consists of about 280,000 distinct CDR3 sequences, with 80% to 90% occurring once and the leading ten covering 0.095% to 0.14%. The CDR3 covers 13 residues. Germline-derived CDR1 and CDR2 are SGHRS and YFSETQ. The ends were cut back, 4 bases at V and 3 bases at J, with 11 bases in the middle. The data derive from a study of CD8 T cells in Susac syndrome. Overall study findings and caveats: The study's TCR sequencing and HLA analysis drew on a certain number of individuals. That number was acknowledged as relatively small.

Relapsing-remitting disease, either stable or active, was present in the treatment-naive patients who were the multiple sclerosis controls. This chain connects TRBV5-1 to TRBJ2-7, with a possible D match to TRBD1 (5 bases). This clonotype originated in a human donor with multiple sclerosis. Sample: CD8+ T cells from PBMCs. The CDR3 region has the DNA TGCGCCAGCAGCGAAGGGGATTTCTACGAGCAGTACTTC. This codes for CASSEGDFYEQYF.